A selection of T cell receptor beta chains follows, all from one sample in a study of blood T cell repertoires in COVID-19. TCRdb keeps only in-frame clones here, not all; method: immunoSEQ multiplex PCR. The repertoire holds about 390,000 clones, with approximately 87% as singletons. Input material: PBMCs or T cells enriched from blood (not recorded which). These receptor sequences come from a woman in her forties or fifties who had recovered from COVID-19. CDR3s include the opening cysteine and the closing phenylalanine or tryptophan. D genes are given only for firm matches. The listing skips clone size in some rows; elsewhere it reads once, few, many or a size class.

cdr3_nt cdr3_aa clone_size d_call cdr3_length j_call v_call
TGTGCCTGGAGCGAATTAACAGGGGCCGAGCAGTACTTC CAWSELTGAEQYF few TRBD1 13 TRBJ2-7 TRBV30
TGTGCCAGCAGTTTAAGGACAGGGCAAGGCTACACCTTC CASSLRTGQGYTF - TRBD1 13 TRBJ1-2 TRBV28
TGCGCCAGCAGCCGTCGGGGGACTTCCGAAGAGACCCAGTACTTC CASSRRGTSEETQYF - - 15 TRBJ2-5 TRBV5-1
TGTGCCAGCAGCCCCTCCCACAGTTATGGCTACACCTTC CASSPSHSYGYTF few - 13 TRBJ1-2 TRBV9
TGTGCCAGTAGTAGGGACTCATATAGCAATCAGCCCCAGCATTTT CASSRDSYSNQPQHF - - 15 TRBJ1-5 TRBV19
TGTGCCAGCAGTCGCAATGAGCAGTTCTTC CASSRNEQFF - - 10 TRBJ2-1 TRBV28
TGTGCCAGCGCAAGCGGCCGACAGGCGGGCGTACATACTAACTATGGCTACACCTTC CASASGRQAGVHTNYGYTF - - 19 TRBJ1-2 TRBV11-2
TGTGCCAGCAGCCGAGACAGAGGCTACAATGAGCAGTTCTTC CASSRDRGYNEQFF once - 14 TRBJ2-1 TRBV2
TGCGCCAGCAGCTTTACCGGGACAGGGACCTACGAGCAGTACTTC CASSFTGTGTYEQYF - TRBD1 15 TRBJ2-7 TRBV5-1
TGCGCCAGCAGCCAAGCGGGAATTTCTAGCAATCAGCCCCAGCATTTT CASSQAGISSNQPQHF - - 16 TRBJ1-5 TRBV4-1
TGTGCCAGCAGATCGCAGGGTGATCAGCCCCAGCATTTT CASRSQGDQPQHF once - 13 TRBJ1-5 TRBV2
TGTGCCAGCACCGAGCGGTCTAATCAGCCCCAGCATTTT CASTERSNQPQHF - - 13 TRBJ1-5 TRBV6-5
TGTGCCAGCAGCGTCTTTCTGTCCACTGAAGCTTTCTTT CASSVFLSTEAFF - - 13 TRBJ1-1 TRBV9
TGTGCCAGCAGTTTCTCCGCGGGCCCGGGGACCCAGTACTTC CASSFSAGPGTQYF once - 14 TRBJ2-5 TRBV27
TGTGCCAGCAGCCTCCACTCCGGGGTGGCCGGGGAGCTGTTTTTT CASSLHSGVAGELFF few - 15 TRBJ2-2 TRBV7-2
TGCGCCAGCAGCTTGGAGGGACAACGGAACACTGAAGCTTTCTTT CASSLEGQRNTEAFF - - 15 TRBJ1-1 TRBV5-1
TGTGCCAGCAACCGAGGGGGAAACACTGAAGCTTTCTTT CASNRGGNTEAFF - - 13 TRBJ1-1 TRBV28
TGTGCCAGTAGTACCTCCATTAACTCCGGGGCCAACGTCCTGACTTTC CASSTSINSGANVLTF - - 16 TRBJ2-6 TRBV19
TGTGCCAGTAGCCCCCAGGGGATCCGCTACGAGCAGTACTTC CASSPQGIRYEQYF - - 14 TRBJ2-7 TRBV19
TGCAGTGCTAGTGATCGGGGCAATCAGCCCCAGCATTTT CSASDRGNQPQHF - - 13 TRBJ1-5 TRBV20-1